These 5 T cell receptor beta chains share one sample of origin, sequenced in a study of shared clonotypes between healthy human individuals. Method: immunoSEQ multiplex PCR; TCRdb's copy keeps in-frame clones and lacks some. The sample includes roughly 2.5 million clones, 90% to 95% of them seen just once. The sample comprised naive CD4+ T cells sorted from blood. As to subset: CD45RA+ positively selected. These receptors all come from a man aged 18 to 30 in good health.

The chain has TRBV7-9 and TRBJ1-4; the D gene is possibly TRBD1 (5 bases). In germline, CDR1 is SEHNR, CDR2 FQNEAQ (reference sequence). The CDR3 length is 17 residues. Deletions cut 7 bases from V and 0 bases from J, with 18 bases between. As DNA, the CDR3 is TGTGCCAGCACCCGATACCGGGACCGTGCAACTAATGAAAAACTGTTTTTT. The encoded protein is CASTRYRDRATNEKLFF.

V usage is TRBV7-2 and J usage is TRBJ2-4; D ambiguous. Deletions cut 4 bases from V and 4 bases from J, with 5 bases between. This CDR3 is built from 12 residues. Per the germline V gene, CDR1 is SGHTA and CDR2 is FQGNSA. The CDR3 here is CASSSWKNIQYF. CDR3 DNA sequence: TGTGCCAGCAGCTCCTGGAAAAACATTCAGTACTTC.

Remarks on this clone: This sample includes further DNA sequences coding for the same CDR3. The J gene is TRBJ2-7, the V gene TRBV2, with TRBD1 matching over 7 bases. Germline V lookup: CDR1 SNHLY, CDR2 FYNNEI. The CDR3 consists of 14 residues. V was clipped by 3 bases and J by 0 bases; unmatched bases: 2. CDR3 in DNA: TGTGCCAGCAGTGAGGACAGGTACTCCTACGAGCAGTACTTC. Amino acid sequence: CASSEDRYSYEQYF.

The V call is TRBV10-3, the J call TRBJ2-2; the D gene is possibly TRBD2 (6 bases). The CDR3 is 15 amino acids. In germline, CDR1 is ENHRY, CDR2 SYGVKD. With 6 bases removed from V and 6 bases from J, the gap between germline ends came to 17 bases. Here the CDR3 DNA reads TGTGCCATCAGCGGGAGTCTGACACTCTCCGGGGAGCTGTTTTTT. It yields the protein CAISGSLTLSGELFF.

The V gene is TRBV2, the J gene TRBJ1-6; D might be TRBD1 (5 bases). CDR1 SNHLY and CDR2 FYNNEI come from the germline V gene. CDR3 length: 14 residues. V was clipped by 6 bases and J by 11 bases, with 17 bases between them. This chain's CDR3 is CASRDRLNPPPLHF. The CDR3 nucleotides are TGTGCCAGCAGAGACAGATTAAACCCTCCACCCCTCCACTTT.